Below, 8 T cell receptor beta chains from the same sample are listed, as sequenced in a study of blood T cell repertoires in COVID-19. Sequencing was performed with immunoSEQ multiplex PCR; in TCRdb, only in-frame clones are kept and a portion is missing. This sample yields 110,000 to 150,000 clones, of which approximately 80% are seen a single time; 5% belongs to the top ten. Sequencing was performed on peripheral blood. The receptors stem from a woman aged 50 to 60 with acute or convalescent COVID-19.

The rearrangement joins TRBV11-2 to TRBJ1-1; D remains ambiguous. Per germline, CDR1 SGHAT and CDR2 FQNNGV. Trimming cost V 3 bases and J 4 bases, with 15 bases left between them. The CDR3 contains 15 residues. The CDR3 loop is CASSLGARAATEAFF. CDR3 nucleotide sequence: TGTGCCAGCAGCTTGGGAGCGAGGGCCGCCACTGAAGCTTTCTTT.

This clone was seen a single time. The chain couples TRBV2 to TRBJ1-2, with D tentatively TRBD1 (6 bases). Germline V CDR1 and CDR2: SNHLY, FYNNEI. V was trimmed by 6 bases and J by 4 bases, leaving 18 bases between them. CDR3 length equals 15 residues. The CDR3 nucleotides are TGTGCCAGCAGAAGCTCCGGACAGATGCTCTATGGCTACACCTTC. Translating gives CASRSSGQMLYGYTF.

The rearrangement joins TRBV4-2 to TRBJ1-1; 8 bases agree with TRBD1. The CDR3 loop spans 17 amino acids. V gave up 1 base and J gave up 3 bases; unmatched junction bases: 10. Germline values: CDR1 LGHNA, CDR2 YNFKEQ. The CDR3 DNA reads TGTGCCAGCAGCCAAGCCCAGGGGGCGTCGGGGGACACTGAAGCTTTCTTT. It is translated as CASSQAQGASGDTEAFF.

The rearrangement joins TRBV2 to TRBJ2-7; D possibly corresponds to TRBD1 (6 bases). The CDR3 is 14 residues long. Germline assignment: CDR1 SNHLY and CDR2 FYNNEI. The V end lost 8 bases, the J end lost 6 bases, and 20 bases lay between the germline ends. The CDR3 coding sequence is TGTGCCAGCCGCAGCAGGGGCAGGGGCGGCGAGCAGTACTTC. Protein: CASRSRGRGGEQYF.

V gene TRBV3-1 (or the pseudogene TRBV3-2) combines with J gene TRBJ1-3, with a tentative D call TRBD1 (5 bases). V lost 4 bases and J lost 0, with 13 bases in between. The CDR3 runs to 16 residues. Germline V gene lookup returns CDR1 LGHDT and CDR2 YNNKEL (reference sequence). The CDR3 DNA sequence: TGTGCCAGCAGCCGCGGGACCTCCTACTCTGGAAACACCATATATTTT. This translates into CASSRGTSYSGNTIYF.

The chain combines TRBV5-5 with TRBJ1-4; a possible D gene is TRBD1 (6 bases). Germline CDR1 SGHKS, CDR2 YYEKEE (reference sequence). Trimming shortened V by 4 bases and J by 2 bases, and 12 bases separated the two germline ends. This CDR3 has 15 residues. CDR3 in DNA: TGTGCCAGCAGCGGAACAGGGCCCACTAATGAAAAACTGTTTTTT. As protein: CASSGTGPTNEKLFF.

The V call is TRBV5-1, the J call TRBJ2-7; TRBD1 matches at 8 bases. CDR1 is SGHRS, CDR2 YFSETQ, per germline. V lost 1 base and J lost 5; bases outside the gene matches: 14. The CDR3 runs to 17 residues. CDR3 DNA sequence: TGCGCCAGCAGCTTGAGCGCCTATGGACAGGGCAACCACGAGCAGTACTTC. Amino acids: CASSLSAYGQGNHEQYF.

The chain couples TRBV5-6 to TRBJ2-5; maybe TRBD1 (6 bases). V was shortened by 0 bases and J by 0 bases, with 9 bases between the two germline ends. The CDR3 is made up of 15 amino acids. Germline V gives CDR1 SGHDT, CDR2 YYEEEE. The CDR3 nucleotides read TGTGCCAGCAGCTTGGGCGCAGGGGACCAAGAGACCCAGTACTTC. Protein: CASSLGAGDQETQYF.